Listed below are T cell receptor beta chains from one sample, sequenced in a study of cytomegalovirus exposure and HLA in healthy donors. TCRdb's table, derived via immunoSEQ multiplex PCR, lists solely in-frame clones and lacks some. The repertoire has more than 100,000 clones, almost 80% of them found once; the top ten carry about 4%. The sequenced material came from PBMCs. All receptors derive from a man aged 50-60 years in good health and CMV-seropositive. The CDR3 runs from the conserved cysteine through the conserved F or W. The order of the fields is V gene, D gene, J gene, clone size, CDR3 DNA, CDR3 protein. A D gene is named only where the DNA matches it firmly. A row's size may be missing; if present it is once, few, many or a size class.

>TRBV19|TRBD1|TRBJ2-5|-
TGTGCCACCAGCAGGGGGACCTGGGAAGAGACCCAGTACTTC
CATSRGTWEETQYF
>TRBV19|TRBD1|TRBJ1-5|-
TGTGCCAGTAGCAACACCGGGACAGGGTATCAGCCCCAGCATTTT
CASSNTGTGYQPQHF
>TRBV11-3|-|TRBJ2-7|-
TGTGCCAGCAGCGCCTTCGGGTCCTACGAGCAGTACTTC
CASSAFGSYEQYF
>TRBV19|TRBD2|TRBJ2-1|-
TGTGCCAGTAGTCCGTCCTTAGCGGGAGGTCCCACAACGCTGTACAATGAGCAGTTCTTC
CASSPSLAGGPTTLYNEQFF
>TRBV19|TRBD2|TRBJ2-3|once
TGTGCCAGTAGTAATCTAGCGGGAGAGACAGATACGCAGTATTTT
CASSNLAGETDTQYF
>TRBV27|TRBD2|TRBJ2-5|few
TGTGCCAGCAGTCCCCCGGGGACTAGCGGGAGGGAGACCCAGTACTTC
CASSPPGTSGRETQYF
>TRBV2|TRBD1|TRBJ1-5|-
TGTGCCAGCAGCATGACAGGGGATGGTCAGCCCCAGCATTTT
CASSMTGDGQPQHF
>TRBV10-2|TRBD1|TRBJ2-7|few
TGCGCCAGCAGTGATAGACAGGGGACCTACGAGCAGTACTTC
CASSDRQGTYEQYF
>TRBV7-9|-|TRBJ1-1|-
TGTGCCAGCAGCTTATCCAGGGGAACTGAAGCTTTCTTT
CASSLSRGTEAFF
>TRBV6-4|TRBD1|TRBJ2-2|-
TGTGCCAGCAGTCCTGACAGGGTCACCGGGGAGCTGTTTTTT
CASSPDRVTGELFF
>TRBV7-2|TRBD2|TRBJ2-7|-
TGTGCCAGCAGCCCCCCCCCGGCGGGAGGGTACGAGCAGTACTTC
CASSPPPAGGYEQYF
>TRBV6-1|TRBD2|TRBJ2-3|-
TGTGCCACCCTCCTTAGCGGGAGGGGCACAGATACGCAGTATTTT
CATLLSGRGTDTQYF
>TRBV2|TRBD2|TRBJ2-1|-
TGTGCCAGCAGTGAGCCTAGCGGGGACCGTAGGTTCTTC
CASSEPSGDRRFF
>TRBV7-9|TRBD2|TRBJ2-7|once
TGTGCCAGCAGCTTCTTTGCGGGAGATCCCTCCGAGCAGTACTTC
CASSFFAGDPSEQYF
>TRBV28|-|TRBJ2-5|few
TGTGCCAGCCTGGAGGGCCGGGAGACCCAGTACTTC
CASLEGRETQYF
>TRBV6-5|TRBD2|TRBJ2-3|few
TGTGCCAGCAGTTCCCCTAGCGGGAGAAGGGCAGATACGCAGTATTTT
CASSSPSGRRADTQYF
>TRBV7-9|TRBD2|TRBJ2-1|-
TGTGCCAGCAGCGACACTAGCGGGAGGGCCACGAGGTCCTACAATGAGCAGTTCTTC
CASSDTSGRATRSYNEQFF
>TRBV11-2|TRBD1|TRBJ1-2|-
TGTGCCAGCAGCTTAGAGGGGACAGGGGACTATGGCTACACCTTC
CASSLEGTGDYGYTF
>TRBV10-3|TRBD2|TRBJ2-7|-
TGTGCCATCAGTGGGGGACTAGCGGAACCCTACGAGCAGTACTTC
CAISGGLAEPYEQYF
>TRBV2|-|TRBJ2-7|-
TGTGCCAGCCGCGGACAGCCCGATTCGAGCGGACCCTACGAGCAGTACTTC
CASRGQPDSSGPYEQYF
>TRBV19|TRBD1|TRBJ2-5|-
TGTGCCAGTAGGACCAGACAGGGGCGCGAGGCCCAGTACTTC
CASRTRQGREAQYF
>TRBV7-8|-|TRBJ2-1|-
TGTGCCAGCAGCCTGACCGCAGGGAAGGAGCAGTTCTTC
CASSLTAGKEQFF
>TRBV4-1|TRBD2|TRBJ2-2|few
TGCGCCAGCAGCCTCCAGGGACTAGCGGGAGGTTTCGGCGGGGAGCTGTTTTTT
CASSLQGLAGGFGGELFF
>TRBV30|-|TRBJ1-1|medium-sized
TGTGCCTGGAGTGTCCCCCTAGTGAACACTGAAGCTTTCTTT
CAWSVPLVNTEAFF
>TRBV10-3|-|TRBJ2-7|once
TGTGCCATCAGTGGGACAGTGTACGAGCAGTACTTC
CAISGTVYEQYF
>TRBV28|TRBD2|TRBJ2-3|-
TGTGCCAGCAGTTATAGCGGGAGGGCCTCGGCAGATACGCAGTATTTT
CASSYSGRASADTQYF
>TRBV7-2|TRBD2|TRBJ2-1|-
TGTGCCAGCAGCTTATTAGCGGGAGCCTCCTACAATGAGCAGTTCTTC
CASSLLAGASYNEQFF
>TRBV18|-|TRBJ2-3|-
TGTGCCAGCTCACCGGCAGGGGCGACAGATACGCAGTATTTT
CASSPAGATDTQYF
>TRBV13|-|TRBJ2-7|-
TGTGCCAGCAGCTTAGATCCCAGAACCTACGAGCAGTACTTC
CASSLDPRTYEQYF
>TRBV30|-|TRBJ2-7|-
TGTGCCTGGAGTGTAATTGTGGGCGCAAGCGGTCAGTACTTC
CAWSVIVGASGQYF
>TRBV28|-|TRBJ2-3|once
TGTGCCAGCACCGAAAGTATCGGGAGAGCAGATACGCAGTATTTT
CASTESIGRADTQYF
>TRBV19|-|TRBJ2-7|-
TGTGCCAGTCTCGGGAACGGGGACTACGAGCAGTACTTC
CASLGNGDYEQYF
>TRBV28|TRBD1|TRBJ2-5|few
TGTGCCAGCAGTCCTACTAGGGACAGGGGGTTAGAGACCCAGTACTTC
CASSPTRDRGLETQYF
>TRBV5-4|TRBD1|TRBJ2-5|few
TGTGCCAGCAGCCCACGGACAGGGGTAGAGACCCAGTACTTC
CASSPRTGVETQYF
>TRBV27|TRBD2|TRBJ2-1|-
TGTGCCAGCAGTTTAGGTCTAGCGGGATCCTTCAATGAGCAGTTCTTC
CASSLGLAGSFNEQFF
>TRBV7-2|-|TRBJ2-1|-
TGTGCCAGCAGCTTAGAAGTTAACAAGTACAATGAGCAGTTCTTC
CASSLEVNKYNEQFF
>TRBV7-9|TRBD1|TRBJ2-5|-
TGTGCCAGCAGCCCGACAGGGGCGGCAGGAGAGACCCAGTACTTC
CASSPTGAAGETQYF
>TRBV11-2|TRBD1|TRBJ1-6|-
TGTGCCAGCAGCCGACAGGGAAGGGGGAATTCACCCCTCCACTTT
CASSRQGRGNSPLHF
>TRBV5-1|-|TRBJ1-4|-
TGCGCCAGCAGCCCCGGACAGAGTTCGAGTGCAACTAATGAAAAACTGTTTTTT
CASSPGQSSSATNEKLFF
>TRBV7-3|TRBD2|TRBJ2-2|-
TGTGCCAGCAGCCCGACTAGCGGGACCCCTCGCACCGGGGAGCTGTTTTTT
CASSPTSGTPRTGELFF
>TRBV7-3|-|TRBJ2-1|-
TGTGCCAGCAGCTTAGTCGGGAGTGCTGAGCAGTTCTTC
CASSLVGSAEQFF
>TRBV29-1|TRBD2|TRBJ2-1|-
TGCAGCGTTCTACCGGGAGGAAGGAATGAGCAGTTCTTC
CSVLPGGRNEQFF
>TRBV15|-|TRBJ2-6|-
TGTGCCACCAGCAGGTTTACAGGGAGCTCTGGGGCCAACGTCCTGACTTTC
CATSRFTGSSGANVLTF
>TRBV4-2|-|TRBJ2-2|-
TGTGCCAGCAGCCAAGACCCGGGACTGCCGAACACCGGGGAGCTGTTTTTT
CASSQDPGLPNTGELFF
>TRBV18|-|TRBJ2-7|-
TGTGCCAGCTCACCACCCAACAGGACCTACGAGCAGTACTTC
CASSPPNRTYEQYF
>TRBV9|-|TRBJ2-7|-
TGTGCCAGCAGCCTGGACTATGCCTACGAGCAGTACTTC
CASSLDYAYEQYF
>TRBV15|TRBD1|TRBJ2-1|-
TGTGCCACCAGCCTAGACAGGGGGCCTGATGAGCAGTTCTTC
CATSLDRGPDEQFF
>TRBV28|TRBD1|TRBJ2-7|-
TGTGCCAGCACGCTCCCTGGGGACAGGGTTAGCGAGCAGTACTTC
CASTLPGDRVSEQYF
>TRBV10-3|TRBD1|TRBJ2-2|-
TGTGCCATCAGTAGGGACAGGACGAACACCGGGGAGCTGTTTTTT
CAISRDRTNTGELFF
>TRBV7-9|TRBD2|TRBJ2-7|-
TGTTCCAGCAGCTTAGTTGGGGGGGGAACCTACGAGCAGTACTTC
CSSSLVGGGTYEQYF
>TRBV29-1|-|TRBJ2-7|-
TGCAGCGTTGGATTTGGGGGGTTCGAGCAGTACTTC
CSVGFGGFEQYF
>TRBV28|-|TRBJ2-2|-
TGTGCCAGCAGTTTCTTCGGGGGTGTCGGGGAGCTGTTTTTT
CASSFFGGVGELFF
>TRBV27|-|TRBJ1-5|-
TGTGCCAGCAGTCTAACAGGGTATCAGCCCCAGCATTTT
CASSLTGYQPQHF
>TRBV6-1|-|TRBJ1-2|-
TGTGCCAGCAGTGAATATCTGGAGGAAGGAGATGGCTACACCTTC
CASSEYLEEGDGYTF
>TRBV6-9|TRBD1|TRBJ1-1|-
TGTGCCAGCAGTCACGGACAGGGGACGAACACTGAAGCTTTCTTT
CASSHGQGTNTEAFF
>TRBV27|-|TRBJ2-5|few
TGTGCCAGCAGCCCGCGGGGCAATCCGGCCCAGTACTTC
CASSPRGNPAQYF
>TRBV5-4|TRBD2|TRBJ2-1|-
TGTGCCAGCAGCGGTGTTGGGGGAGGGGTCGTATACAATGAGCAGTTCTTC
CASSGVGGGVVYNEQFF